These T cell receptor beta chains were read from a single sample in a study of blood T cell repertoires in COVID-19. Measured with immunoSEQ multiplex PCR; TCRdb has only the in-frame clones, and not every one. The sample holds hundreds of thousands of clones, 85% to 90% seen once. Sequencing used peripheral blood. These receptors all stem from a woman between 50 and 59 years old with COVID-19, enrolled during active disease. The CDR3 runs from the conserved cysteine through the conserved F or W. A D gene is named only where the DNA matches it firmly. The size field is filled for only some rows; it gives once, few, many or a size class.

TRBJ1-1,-,TRBV7-9,few,TGTGCCAGCAGCCCCCTCGGTGGTTTGGCTTTCTTT,CASSPLGGLAFF
TRBJ2-5,-,TRBV5-4,-,TGTGCCAGCAGCTTGGCCCCCAGAGAGACCCAGTACTTC,CASSLAPRETQYF
TRBJ2-3,-,TRBV18,-,TGTGCCAGCTCACCTGAGTTTTCAGATACGCAGTATTTT,CASSPEFSDTQYF
TRBJ1-2,-,TRBV30,-,TGTGCCTGGAGAGATACACAGGGTAACTATGGCTACACCTTC,CAWRDTQGNYGYTF
TRBJ1-1,TRBD1,TRBV6-4,few,TGTGCCAGCAGGGCGACAGGGGGTAGGGGCACTGAAGCTTTCTTT,CASRATGGRGTEAFF
TRBJ2-7,-,TRBV2,-,TGTGCCAGCAGTGAAGACAGAGTCTACGAGCAGTACTTC,CASSEDRVYEQYF
TRBJ2-7,-,TRBV18,-,TGTGCCAGCGCGGACAGCCTCTCCTACGAGCAGTACTTC,CASADSLSYEQYF
TRBJ1-2,-,TRBV3-1/TRBV3-2,-,TGTGCCAGCAGCCAAGGGACGGGAATCTATGGCTACACCTTC,CASSQGTGIYGYTF
TRBJ2-4,-,TRBV13,once,TGTGCCAGCAGCTACGACAGCCCTCTAGCCAAAAACATTCAGTACTTC,CASSYDSPLAKNIQYF
TRBJ1-1,TRBD1,TRBV4-2,once,TGTGCCAGCAGCCGACGGACAGGGGGCATGGAAGGCACTGAAGCTTTCTTT,CASSRRTGGMEGTEAFF
TRBJ1-2,-,TRBV4-1,-,TGCGCCAGCAGCCAAGCGGCAGGGGACTATGGCTACACCTTC,CASSQAAGDYGYTF
TRBJ1-2,-,TRBV15,-,TGTGCCACCAGCAGAGGTTCAGGGGCGGACTATGGCTACACCTTC,CATSRGSGADYGYTF
TRBJ2-3,TRBD2,TRBV5-8,-,TGTGCCAGCATCCCCTTCCGGAGCGGGAGAGCGACAGATACGCAGTATTTT,CASIPFRSGRATDTQYF
TRBJ2-2,-,TRBV19,-,TGTGCCAGTAGAACCTACAGGGAAACCGGGGAGCTGTTTTTT,CASRTYRETGELFF
TRBJ1-4,TRBD1,TRBV2,-,TGTGCCAGCAATGGACAGGGAGCAACTAATGAAAAACTGTTTTTT,CASNGQGATNEKLFF
TRBJ2-7,TRBD1,TRBV3-1/TRBV3-2,-,TGTGCCAGCAGCCCCGGACAGGGGATTTACGAGCAGTACTTC,CASSPGQGIYEQYF
TRBJ2-4,-,TRBV19,-,TGTGCCAGTAGTATAGTGGACAGACGCGTTCAGTACTTC,CASSIVDRRVQYF
TRBJ1-5,TRBD1,TRBV18,-,TGTGCCAGCTCACTTCAGGGGGTAGGGCCCCAGCATTTT,CASSLQGVGPQHF
TRBJ1-4,TRBD1,TRBV4-2,-,TGTGCCAGCAGCCGAGGAGATGGGACAGCCCATGAAAAACTGTTTTTT,CASSRGDGTAHEKLFF
TRBJ2-3,TRBD2,TRBV28,-,TGTGCCAGCAGTTTGGCTAGCGGGTTAAGGCGGGATACGCAGTATTTT,CASSLASGLRRDTQYF
TRBJ2-5,-,TRBV3-1/TRBV3-2,-,TGTGCCAGCAGCCAAGCCTATAAGGAGACCCAGTACTTC,CASSQAYKETQYF
TRBJ2-2,TRBD1,TRBV2,-,TGTGCCAGTGAAGCGGGACAGGGAGCCGCAGGCCAAACAGCCCCGGGGGAGCTGTTTTTT,CASEAGQGAAGQTAPGELFF
TRBJ2-7,TRBD1,TRBV27,-,TGTGCCAGCAGTCAAACCCCTCCGGGACAGGGCAACGAGCAGTACTTC,CASSQTPPGQGNEQYF
TRBJ1-5,-,TRBV28,-,TGTGCCAGCAGCTCGATAGTCACAGGGACTCAGCCCCAGCATTTT,CASSSIVTGTQPQHF
TRBJ1-6,-,TRBV28,-,TGTGCCAGCAGTTTGCTCCGGGAAAGATCACCCCTCCACTTT,CASSLLRERSPLHF
TRBJ2-3,-,TRBV11-2,-,TGTGCCAGCAGCTTAGAGGGCAGGGTGGGCGATACGCAGTATTTT,CASSLEGRVGDTQYF
TRBJ1-3,-,TRBV6-5,once,TGTGCCAGCCTCACTGAGGGAAACACCATATATTTT,CASLTEGNTIYF
TRBJ1-2,-,TRBV5-4,-,TGTGCCAGCAGCCCCTACGTTGGGAGGGGAGGAGGCTACACCTTC,CASSPYVGRGGGYTF
TRBJ1-5,-,TRBV28,once,TGTGCCAGCAGTTCCTCCCCGGTTGGGCCCCAGCATTTT,CASSSSPVGPQHF
TRBJ1-2,-,TRBV5-1,-,TGCGCCAGCAGCTTGGTTGAGGGAAACTATGGCTACACCTTC,CASSLVEGNYGYTF
TRBJ1-2,TRBD1,TRBV5-1,-,TGCGCCAGCAGCCATCTCGCAGGGGGCCCCTATGGCTACACCTTC,CASSHLAGGPYGYTF
TRBJ2-5,TRBD2,TRBV27,-,TGTGCCAGCAGCCGTAGCGGGGAAGAGACCCAGTACTTC,CASSRSGEETQYF
TRBJ1-5,-,TRBV6-5,-,TGTGCCTTGAGGGACACTCACTCATCTAATCAGCCCCAGCATTTT,CALRDTHSSNQPQHF
TRBJ2-7,-,TRBV27,-,TGTGCCAGCAGTTCGCAGGACAGCTCCTACGAGCAGTACTTC,CASSSQDSSYEQYF
TRBJ2-1,-,TRBV14,few,TGTGCCAGTTCCCAGTCGGAGCTGTTCTTC,CASSQSELFF
TRBJ2-2,TRBD2,TRBV7-8,-,TGTGCCAGCAGCTTCCGGGGGGGCCGCACCGGGGAGCTGTTTTTT,CASSFRGGRTGELFF
TRBJ2-2,TRBD2,TRBV3-1/TRBV3-2,-,TGTGCCAGCAGCGTCCGGGGGGGCGCCGGGGAGCTGTTTTTT,CASSVRGGAGELFF
TRBJ1-2,-,TRBV9,-,TGTGCCAGCAGCGTCGGGGATGGTTATGGCTACACCTTC,CASSVGDGYGYTF
TRBJ1-6,-,TRBV5-1,-,TGCGCCAGCAAAAAGGACAGCCTTAATTCACCCCTCCACTTT,CASKKDSLNSPLHF
TRBJ1-5,-,TRBV6-5,-,TGTGCCAGCAGCTCCCAGGGTACCAATCAGCCCCAGCATTTT,CASSSQGTNQPQHF
TRBJ1-3,-,TRBV30,-,TGTGCCTGGAGCCGAACAGGCTCTGGAAACACCATATATTTT,CAWSRTGSGNTIYF
TRBJ2-1,TRBD2,TRBV7-2,-,TGTGCCAGCAGCTTACGCGGGGGGGTGGTAAGTGAGCAGTTCTTC,CASSLRGGVVSEQFF
TRBJ2-2,TRBD1,TRBV9,once,TGTGCCAGCAGCGCACACAGGGGGCTGGTAGCCGGGGAGCTGTTTTTT,CASSAHRGLVAGELFF
TRBJ2-1,-,TRBV27,-,TGTGCCAGCAGACCAAGGCAACTAGTGGGGGAGGTCTCCAATGAGCAGTTCTTC,CASRPRQLVGEVSNEQFF
TRBJ2-1,-,TRBV10-1,-,TGCGCCAGCAGTTCCTTTGCGGGGAGCTCCTACAATGAGCAGTTCTTC,CASSSFAGSSYNEQFF
TRBJ1-2,-,TRBV2,once,TGTGCCAGCCAGGGACTCTCTGGCGGCTACACCTTC,CASQGLSGGYTF
TRBJ1-6,-,TRBV7-3,-,TGTGCCAGCAGCTTATCGGGCGGGAATAATTCACCCCTCCACTTT,CASSLSGGNNSPLHF
TRBJ1-5,-,TRBV6-1,-,TGTGCCAGCAGTGAACCTACAGGATATCAGCCCCAGCATTTT,CASSEPTGYQPQHF
TRBJ1-1,TRBD1,TRBV9,once,TGTGCCAGCAGCGGGGGAACAGGGGGTGACGCTTTCTTT,CASSGGTGGDAFF
TRBJ2-2,-,TRBV5-1,-,TGCGCCAGCAGCTCGGCGAACACCGGGGAGCTGTTTTTT,CASSSANTGELFF
TRBJ2-2,-,TRBV19,-,TGTGCCAGTAGTATACAGGAGAACACCGGGGAGCTGTTTTTT,CASSIQENTGELFF
TRBJ2-7,-,TRBV11-2,-,TGTGCCAGCAGCTTATCTGTTTCGGGACACGGGAATCCCTACGAGCAGTACTTC,CASSLSVSGHGNPYEQYF
TRBJ1-2,TRBD1,TRBV2,once,TGTGCCGGCACAGGGGGCCGGATAGATGGCTACACCTTC,CAGTGGRIDGYTF
TRBJ2-4,TRBD1,TRBV6-5,-,TGTGCCAGCAGCCGGGACAGAGAGGAGATTCAGTACTTC,CASSRDREEIQYF
TRBJ1-1,-,TRBV11-1,-,TGTGCCAGCAGCTTAGAGAGGGAGGACACTGAAGCTTTCTTT,CASSLEREDTEAFF